This T cell receptor (beta chain) was captured in a study of Ad26.COV2.S vaccination and SARS-CoV-2 variants. Study in general: The Ad26.COV2.S arm of the COV1001 trial was where the donor was placed. General study results and limits: The study found similar non-spike TCR breadth in vaccine and placebo recipients. Participants in the vaccine arm had higher spike-specific TCR breadth; placebo recipients had lower.

In the case of this clone: Its antigen is still unknown.

Clones were read by immunoSEQ multiplex PCR, and TCRdb kept only the in-frame ones, dropping some. The profile shows a few hundred thousand clones, roughly 90% of them singletons. Treatment reported: around 19 received Ad26.COV2.S at low or high dose, single or two shots; 5 received placebo; per-sample allocation not given. The samples were gathered on day 63 after the first injection of vaccine or placebo. This vaccine is an Ad26 vector that expresses the Wuhan-strain SARS-CoV-2 spike. This clonotype originated in a person between 18 and 59 years old who received the Ad26.COV2.S COVID-19 vaccine or a placebo. Source: peripheral blood, taken in a trial of Ad26.COV2.S vaccine versus placebo.

CDR3 residues: CASSRQGAGNTIYF. The CDR3 nucleotides are TGTGCCAGCAGTCGTCAGGGGGCTGGAAACACCATATATTTT. V usage is TRBV2 and J usage is TRBJ1-3, with 7 bases aligning to TRBD1. CDR1 SNHLY and CDR2 FYNNEI come from the germline V gene. V lost 5 bases, J lost 2 bases, and 3 bases stayed unmatched. The CDR3 has 14 residues.